This T cell receptor (beta chain) stems from a study of shared clonotypes between healthy human individuals. Whole-study findings and limits: On the whole, naive subsets had larger estimated richness than memory subsets had.

The CDR3 consists of 13 residues. V was shortened by 3 bases and J by 3 bases, with 9 bases between the two germline ends. Per germline, CDR1 ENHRY and CDR2 SYGVKD. Every contributor of samples was a Caucasian grown-up residing in Nashville, Tennessee. Turning to this clone: Its antigen is not known.

TCRdb's copy holds only in-frame clones and misses some; the assay was immunoSEQ multiplex PCR. There are approximately 500,000 clones in the sample; about 96% occur only once, and 0.055% to 0.075% lies in the top ten. The chain couples TRBV10-3 to TRBJ2-7; D could derive from TRBD1 or TRBD2 (6 bases each). Sequenced: naive CD4+ T cells sorted from blood. Stated subset: CD45RA+ positively selected. The sequence came from a woman in her twenties or thirties in good health. The CDR3 reads CAISDGGVYEQYF. The CDR3 region has the DNA TGTGCCATCAGTGACGGGGGCGTCTACGAGCAGTACTTC.